This entry is about one TCR beta chain. Its specificity is not known. CD45RO-negative, CCR7-selected cells formed the naive CD8 fraction, which excluded terminally differentiated effector memory CD45RA+ cells. These data belong to a study of shared clonotypes between healthy human individuals. The study's findings and limits: Sharing across four donors was highest in naive CD4 (around 5%) and lowest in memory CD8 (approximately 0.4%). Generation probabilities of non-shared clonotypes were lower (relative to those shared by all four donors). Donor scarcity curtailed the genetic and exposure-history diversity represented herein.

The V segment lost 5 bases and the J segment 7 bases; nucleotides outside the gene matches: 11. Per germline, CDR1 MNHEY and CDR2 SVGAGI. CDR3 size: 15 residues. TCRdb keeps only in-frame clones here, not all; method: immunoSEQ multiplex PCR. The sample includes roughly 550,000 clones, around 95% of them seen just once. The specimen was naive CD8+ T cells sorted from blood. This receptor was identified in a woman aged 25-40 years in good health. This sequence joins TRBV6-5 and TRBJ2-1; 7 positions agree with TRBD2. This chain's CDR3 is CASSPIPGTMNEQFF. In DNA form, the CDR3 reads TGTGCCAGCAGTCCCATTCCCGGGACTATGAATGAGCAGTTCTTC.